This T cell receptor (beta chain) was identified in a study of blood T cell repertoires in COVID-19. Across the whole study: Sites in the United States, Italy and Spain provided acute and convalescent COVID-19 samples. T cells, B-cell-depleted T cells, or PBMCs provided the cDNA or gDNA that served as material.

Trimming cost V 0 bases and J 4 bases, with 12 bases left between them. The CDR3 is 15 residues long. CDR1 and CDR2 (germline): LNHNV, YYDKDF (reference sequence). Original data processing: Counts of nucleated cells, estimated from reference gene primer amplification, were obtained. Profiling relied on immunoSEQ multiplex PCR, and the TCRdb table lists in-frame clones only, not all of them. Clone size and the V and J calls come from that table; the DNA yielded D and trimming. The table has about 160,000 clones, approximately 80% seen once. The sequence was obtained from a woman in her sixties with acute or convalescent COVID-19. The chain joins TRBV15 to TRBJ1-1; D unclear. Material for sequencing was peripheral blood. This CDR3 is CATSRDRTDRTEAFF. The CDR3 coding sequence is TGTGCCACCAGCAGAGACCGCACAGACCGCACTGAAGCTTTCTTT.